Listed here are 17 T cell receptor beta chains from one sample, sequenced in a study of control samples from healthy donors and cancer patients. The protocol was immunoSEQ multiplex PCR, while the TCRdb copy is restricted to in-frame clones and leaves out a portion. The table includes 150,000 to 190,000 clones, over 85% detected once. The specimen sequenced was blood. These receptors originate from a man aged 45-60 years in good health.

The chain combines TRBV6-1 with TRBJ2-3; 11 bases are shared with TRBD2. This CDR3 is built from 16 residues. With 2 bases clipped from V and 8 bases from J, the junction kept 9 bases outside the gene matches. Germline V gene sequence: CDR1 MNHNS, CDR2 SASEGT. CDR3: CASSEPTSGSRGTQYF. CDR3 in DNA: TGTGCCAGCAGTGAACCCACTAGCGGGAGTAGAGGTACGCAGTATTTT.

The rearrangement uses TRBV10-2 and TRBJ2-1; D gene unclear. The CDR3 runs to 13 residues. V lost 6 bases to trimming and J lost 4 bases, with 10 bases between them. Germline-derived CDR1 and CDR2 are WSHSY and SAAADI. In nucleotides, the CDR3 is TGCGCCAGCAGGGCTGGACGGTACAATGAGCAGTTCTTC. It translates to CASRAGRYNEQFF.

V usage is TRBV28 and J usage is TRBJ2-7; TRBD1 matches 9 bases. The germline V gene has CDR1 MDHEN and CDR2 SYDVKM. V shed 7 bases, J shed 7 bases, and the junction held 8 bases outside the gene matches. This CDR3 has 13 residues. In nucleotides, the CDR3 is TGTGCCAGCAATAGGGACAGGGCCCGGGAGCAGTACTTC. Its protein is CASNRDRAREQYF.

The count of this clone is one. Germline and junction disagree at one end, which may indicate a read error. The V and J genes are TRBV7-7 and TRBJ2-5, with 12 bases aligning to TRBD2. CDR1 is SSHAT and CDR2 is FNYEAQ in the germline V gene (reference sequence). The CDR3 is made up of 15 amino acids. The CDR3: CASSPRTSGEETQYF. The CDR3 DNA follows: TGTGCTAGCAGCCCGAGGACTAGCGGGGAAGAGACCCAGTACTTC.

This sequence joins TRBV7-9 and TRBJ2-3; TRBD2 matches 10 bases. CDR3 length: 14 residues. Germline values: CDR1 SEHNR, CDR2 FQNEAQ (reference sequence). V was pared by 5 bases and J by 3 bases, with 2 bases of the junction left unmatched. The CDR3 nucleotides are TGTGCCAGCAGCCTGACTAGCGGGACAGATACGCAGTATTTT. Its protein is CASSLTSGTDTQYF. Filled out from reference TRBV7-9 and TRBJ2-3, the complete variable domain reads DTGVSQNPRHKITKRGQNVTFRCDPISEHNRLYWYRQTLGQGPEFLTYFQNEAQLEKSRLLSDRFSAERPKGSFSTLEIQRTEQGDSAMYLCASSLTSGTDTQYFGPGTRLTVL.

The V gene is TRBV24-1, the J gene TRBJ1-2; tentatively, D is TRBD1 (6 bases). The CDR3 spans 16 residues. Germline assignment: CDR1 KGHDR and CDR2 SFDVKD. V lost 3 bases and J 0 bases, leaving 13 bases between the germline ends. The CDR3 reads CATSDRKDRSNYGYTF. The CDR3 DNA sequence: TGTGCCACCAGTGATCGAAAGGACAGATCTAACTATGGCTACACCTTC.

The rearrangement links TRBV7-9 to TRBJ2-5; D unclear. CDR3 length: 11 amino acids. Trimming removed 5 bases at V and 1 base at J, with 2 bases between. The germline gives CDR1 SEHNR, CDR2 FQNEAQ (reference sequence). CDR3 sequence (DNA): TGTGCCAGCAGCATCCAAGAGACCCAGTACTTC. The encoded protein is CASSIQETQYF.

The gene calls are TRBV11-2 and TRBJ2-2, with 7 bases matching TRBD1. The CDR3 has 15 amino acids. Germline CDR1 reads SGHAT; CDR2 reads FQNNGV. With 2 bases clipped from V and 5 bases from J, the junction kept 5 bases outside the gene matches. CDR3 region: CASSLRQGLTGELFF. In DNA, the CDR3 is TGTGCCAGCAGCTTACGACAGGGATTAACCGGGGAGCTGTTTTTT.

This chain connects TRBV28 to TRBJ1-3, with a weak D call TRBD1 (5 bases). Germline-derived CDR1 and CDR2 are MDHEN and SYDVKM. V lost 3 bases, J lost 0 bases, and 9 bases lay in between. The CDR3 covers 15 residues. The CDR3 nucleotides are TGTGCCAGCAGTTTTGGGGGGGGCTCTGGAAACACCATATATTTT. Its translation is CASSFGGGSGNTIYF.

The J gene is TRBJ2-5, the V gene TRBV5-4; D could derive from TRBD1 or TRBD2 (5 bases each). This CDR3 contains 14 residues. Germline CDR1 and CDR2: SGHNT and YYREEE (reference sequence). V was clipped by 3 bases and J by 7 bases, with 16 bases between them. The CDR3 DNA follows: TGTGCCAGCAGCTCACCGGGGCCCGAGGGGACCCAGTACTTC. Translating gives CASSSPGPEGTQYF.

This chain connects TRBV10-2 to TRBJ2-1, with a possible D match to TRBD2 (5 bases). Trimming shortened V by 4 bases and J by 2 bases, and 12 bases separated the two germline ends. This CDR3 is 15 amino acids long. From germline, CDR1 is WSHSY and CDR2 SAAADI. CDR3 sequence reads: CASSGRERAYNEQFF. CDR3 in DNA: TGCGCCAGCAGTGGAAGGGAGAGAGCCTACAATGAGCAGTTCTTC.

The chain links TRBV11-3 to TRBJ2-2; the D gene is possibly TRBD2 (5 bases). Germline V gene sequence: CDR1 SGHNT, CDR2 YENEEA. This CDR3 contains 15 residues. Between the trimmed V and J ends, which lost 1 base and 2 bases, there was a span of 8 bases. The CDR3, as DNA: TGTGCCAGCAGCTTAGGTGGGAGAAACACCGGGGAGCTGTTTTTT. Translated, it gives CASSLGGRNTGELFF.

The chain is built from TRBV7-9 and TRBJ2-7; D is undetermined. Per germline, CDR1 SEHNR and CDR2 FQNEAQ (reference sequence). The CDR3 is 13 amino acids. V lost 3 bases, J lost 1 base, and 7 bases lay in between. The DNA of the CDR3 is TGTGCCAGCAGCTTTGGGGATTCCTACGAGCAGTACTTC. It codes for CASSFGDSYEQYF.

V and J are TRBV4-1 and TRBJ2-1; D unresolved. The V end was cut by 1 base, the J end by 0 bases, with 13 bases between. Germline V gene sequence: CDR1 MGHRA, CDR2 YSYEKL. This CDR3 is built from 17 residues. CDR3 loop: CASSQVYQAGSYNEQFF. The CDR3, as DNA: TGCGCCAGCAGCCAAGTTTATCAGGCCGGCTCCTACAATGAGCAGTTCTTC.

The genes are TRBV30 and TRBJ2-1; TRBD2 might be the D (6 bases). Deletions cut 2 bases from V and 9 bases from J, with 8 bases between. The germline gives CDR1 GTSNPN, CDR2 SVGIG (reference sequence). The CDR3 runs 11 residues. Here the CDR3 reads CAWSWGGEQFF. CDR3 bases: TGTGCCTGGAGTTGGGGAGGTGAGCAGTTCTTC.

This chain links TRBV11-2 with TRBJ2-1; TRBD2 is a possible D gene (6 bases). This CDR3 has 17 amino acids. Trimming cost V 4 bases and J 8 bases, with 24 bases left between them. Germline V gene data show CDR1 as SGHAT and CDR2 as FQNNGV. In DNA, the CDR3 is TGTGCCAGCAGCTCTAGCGCACTGACTCCCTTTTGGGATGAGCAGTTCTTC. It translates to CASSSSALTPFWDEQFF.

This chain connects TRBV19 to TRBJ1-1, with 11 bases that match TRBD1. Germline-derived CDR1 and CDR2 are LNHDA and SQIVND (reference sequence). With V trimmed by 5 bases and J by 5 bases, 10 bases remained unmatched. The CDR3 is made up of 16 amino acids. The CDR3 region is CASSSRPGQGGTEAFF. Written as DNA, the CDR3 is TGTGCCAGTAGTTCGCGTCCGGGACAGGGGGGAACTGAAGCTTTCTTT.